The following is a TCR beta chain sequence with its context. This record belongs to a study of T cell changes during pregnancy in multiple sclerosis. The ends were cut back, 0 bases at V and 1 base at J, with 9 bases in the middle. The CDR3 has 15 residues. The germline V gene encodes CDR1 SGHNT and CDR2 YYREEE (reference sequence). Generated by immunoSEQ multiplex PCR, the TCRdb table keeps only in-frame clones and is missing some. The data contain around 100,000 clones, about nine tenths of them singletons. The clonotype comes from a female donor with multiple sclerosis, enrolled in a pregnancy study. V usage is TRBV5-4 and J usage is TRBJ2-3; D is perhaps TRBD1 (6 bases). Material: peripheral blood, obtained after pregnancy. The CDR3 protein is CASSLVGGGTDTQYF. CDR3 sequence (DNA): TGTGCCAGCAGCTTGGTAGGGGGTGGCACAGATACGCAGTATTTT. Filled out from reference TRBV5-4 and TRBJ2-3, the complete variable domain reads ETGVTQSPTHLIKTRGQQVTLRCSSQSGHNTVSWYQQALGQGPQFIFQYYREEENGRGNFPPRFSGLQFPNYSSELNVNALELDDSALYLCASSLVGGGTDTQYFGPGTRLTVL.